This TCR beta chain is drawn from a study of shared clonotypes between healthy human individuals. Produced via immunoSEQ multiplex PCR; TCRdb's table is partial and in-frame only. The sample comprises about 710,000 clones, around 70% of which are singletons, and around 1.8% rests with the top ten. V was cut by 2 bases and J by 9 bases, with 8 bases left in between. In germline, CDR1 is KGHSH, CDR2 LQKENI. The CDR3 is 12 residues long. This rearrangement joins TRBV18 to TRBJ2-1; a possible D gene is TRBD2 (6 bases). The sequence was collected from a woman between 25 and 40 years old in good health. Input material: memory CD4+ T cells sorted from blood. The subset was: CD45RA-negative fraction. The CDR3 nucleotides are TGTGCCAGCTCACCATCGGGGGTTGAGCAGTTCTTC. Translating it yields CASSPSGVEQFF.